These T cell receptor beta chains were read from a single sample in a study of early T cells in non-severe SARS-CoV-2 infection. TCRdb used MiXCR to reprocess the 5' RACE reads, holding one entry per CDR3 protein. The table includes 75,000 to 90,000 distinct CDR3 sequences, under 15% detected once. The sample taken for sequencing was whole blood. The receptors come from an adult who was a healthcare worker with PCR-confirmed SARS-CoV-2 infection or an uninfected control (not recorded which). The CDR3 runs from the conserved cysteine through the conserved F or W. D genes are given only for firm matches. Some rows mark clone size as missing; the rest say once, few, many or name a class of expanded clone.

>TRBJ2-3|TRBV14|NA|NA
CASSHRGAHTQYF
TGTGCCAGCAGCCACCGTGGGGCACATACGCAGTATTTT
>TRBJ1-1|TRBV20-1|NA|few
CSAHSPQWGGTEAFF
TGCAGTGCCCACTCCCCACAGTGGGGTGGAACTGAAGCTTTCTTT
>TRBJ2-7|TRBV5-1|TRBD2|NA
CASRETSGPYEQYF
TGCGCCAGCAGGGAGACTAGCGGACCCTACGAGCAGTACTTC
>TRBJ2-2|TRBV5-1|NA|NA
CASSLTVVSTGELFF
TGCGCCAGCAGCTTGACGGTAGTGAGCACCGGGGAGCTGTTTTTT
>TRBJ2-4|TRBV12-3/TRBV12-4|TRBD2|NA
CASSSRTSGSAKNIQYF
TGTGCCAGCAGTTCCCGGACTAGCGGGAGTGCCAAAAACATTCAGTACTTC
>TRBJ2-7|TRBV28|NA|few
CASSFLGSHEQYF
TGTGCCAGCAGTTTTCTCGGATCCCACGAGCAGTACTTC
>TRBJ1-6|TRBV10-3|NA|NA
CAIREGSSPLHF
TGTGCCATCAGAGAGGGTAGTTCACCCCTCCACTTT
>TRBJ2-7|TRBV7-9|NA|NA
CASSFTQYEQYF
TGTGCCAGCAGCTTCACACAGTACGAGCAGTACTTC
>TRBJ1-1|TRBV6-6|TRBD1|NA
CASSFRDRDTEAFF
TGTGCCAGCAGTTTCCGGGACAGGGACACTGAAGCTTTCTTT
>TRBJ2-1|TRBV20-1|NA|NA
CSAQAYQDYNEQFF
TGCAGTGCCCAGGCCTATCAAGACTACAATGAGCAGTTCTTC
>TRBJ2-1|TRBV20-1|NA|NA
CSAPRGGLHNEQFF
TGCAGTGCTCCGAGGGGGGGACTCCACAATGAGCAGTTCTTC
>TRBJ1-5|TRBV4-1|NA|NA
CASSPTIQQGDQPQHF
TGCGCCAGCAGCCCCACCATCCAACAGGGTGATCAGCCCCAGCATTTT
>TRBJ1-2|TRBV12-3/TRBV12-4|NA|many
CAISRGGFGYTF
TGTGCCATCTCCCGCGGGGGTTTTGGCTACACCTTC
>TRBJ2-3|TRBV3-1|NA|NA
CASSRRAVADTQYF
TGTGCCAGCAGCCGTCGAGCGGTCGCAGATACGCAGTATTTT
>TRBJ2-1|TRBV13|TRBD2|NA
CASSRGLAGVNEQFF
TGTGCCAGCAGCCGGGGACTAGCGGGAGTGAATGAGCAGTTCTTC
>TRBJ2-1|TRBV6-4|TRBD2|NA
CASSTGTSGVNEQFF
TGTGCCAGCAGCACCGGGACTAGCGGCGTTAATGAGCAGTTCTTC
>TRBJ1-1|TRBV29-1|TRBD1|NA
CSVGQGASGAFF
TGCAGCGTGGGACAGGGGGCTTCAGGAGCTTTCTTT
>TRBJ2-7|TRBV28|NA|few
CASMGGYEQYF
TGTGCCAGCATGGGGGGCTACGAGCAGTACTTC
>TRBJ1-2|TRBV11-2|NA|few
CASSVQGPNYGYTF
TGTGCCAGCAGCGTTCAGGGACCCAACTATGGCTACACCTTC
>TRBJ2-7|TRBV6-2/TRBV6-3|NA|few
CASSYYSSSYEQYF
TGTGCCAGCAGTTACTACAGCAGCTCCTACGAGCAGTACTTC
>TRBJ2-2|TRBV6-5|TRBD2|NA
CASSSTSGSRRELFF
TGTGCCAGCAGTTCCACTAGCGGGAGTCGGCGGGAGCTGTTTTTT
>TRBJ2-2|TRBV18|TRBD2|few
CASSIAGLNTGELFF
TGTGCCAGCTCAATAGCGGGCCTGAACACCGGGGAGCTGTTTTTT
>TRBJ2-6|TRBV28|NA|NA
CASSFSPTGLSGANVLTF
TGTGCCAGCAGTTTCTCACCGACAGGCCTCTCTGGGGCCAACGTCCTGACTTTC
>TRBJ1-2|TRBV28|NA|many
CASNREHGYGYTF
TGTGCCAGCAACAGGGAACACGGTTATGGCTACACCTTC
>TRBJ2-7|TRBV20-1|TRBD2|few
CSAGTSFYEQYF
TGCAGTGCTGGGACTAGTTTTTACGAGCAGTACTTC
>TRBJ2-7|TRBV20-1|TRBD2|many
CSARTSGSSYEQYF
TGCAGTGCTCGGACTAGCGGGAGCTCCTACGAGCAGTACTTC
>TRBJ1-1|TRBV7-2|TRBD1|NA
CASSAHRGAFF
TGTGCCAGCAGCGCCCACAGGGGAGCTTTCTTT
>TRBJ2-7|TRBV4-1|NA|few
CASSQPRVKSPNRYEQYF
TGCGCCAGCAGCCAACCCCGAGTGAAGAGCCCGAATCGATACGAGCAGTACTTC
>TRBJ2-3|TRBV20-1|TRBD2|NA
CSAQMGAGGYSDTQYF
TGCAGTGCTCAGATGGGAGCGGGAGGGTATTCAGATACGCAGTATTTT
>TRBJ1-4|TRBV15|NA|few
CATSEDLYRENEKLFF
TGTGCCACCAGCGAAGATCTTTACAGGGAGAATGAAAAACTGTTTTTT
>TRBJ1-2|TRBV28|TRBD1|NA
CASGAGGVYTF
TGTGCCAGCGGGGCAGGGGGCGTCTACACCTTC
>TRBJ2-7|TRBV4-1|NA|NA
CASSQRQGSSYEQYF
TGCGCCAGCAGCCAACGCCAGGGGAGCTCCTACGAGCAGTACTTC
>TRBJ2-1|TRBV7-3|NA|many
CASSLMTGIYNEQFF
TGTGCCAGCAGCTTAATGACTGGCATCTACAATGAGCAGTTCTTC
>TRBJ2-1|TRBV20-1|NA|NA
CSARVVSSYNEQFF
TGCAGTGCTAGAGTTGTAAGTTCTTACAATGAGCAGTTCTTC
>TRBJ2-5|TRBV5-8|NA|NA
CASSFEEKTQYF
TGTGCCAGCAGCTTCGAGGAGAAGACCCAGTACTTC
>TRBJ2-2|TRBV4-1|NA|many
CASSFPTDFTGELFF
TGCGCCAGCAGCTTCCCTACAGATTTCACCGGGGAGCTGTTTTTT
>TRBJ2-3|TRBV5-8|NA|NA
CASSWRGSTDTQYF
TGTGCCAGCAGCTGGCGGGGATCCACAGATACGCAGTATTTT
>TRBJ1-4|TRBV29-1|TRBD1|NA
CSVGEDRVWEKLFF
TGCAGCGTGGGCGAGGACAGGGTCTGGGAAAAACTGTTTTTT
>TRBJ2-1|TRBV27|NA|few
CASSSLGSSYNEQFF
TGTGCCAGCAGTTCGTTGGGAAGCTCCTACAATGAGCAGTTCTTC
>TRBJ2-7|TRBV6-2/TRBV6-3|TRBD2|few
CASSSILAGAGEQYF
TGTGCCAGCAGTTCCATCCTAGCGGGAGCTGGCGAGCAGTACTTC
>TRBJ2-1|TRBV18|NA|few
CASSPPVGRIGVNEQFF
TGTGCCAGCTCACCCCCCGTTGGCAGGATAGGGGTCAATGAGCAGTTCTTC
>TRBJ2-2|TRBV12-3/TRBV12-4|NA|few
CASSLRDGELFF
TGTGCCAGCAGTTTAAGGGACGGGGAGCTGTTTTTT
>TRBJ1-4|TRBV4-3|NA|few
CASSQEEPHEKLFF
TGCGCCAGCAGCCAAGAGGAGCCTCATGAAAAACTGTTTTTT
>TRBJ1-5|TRBV28|TRBD1|NA
CASRPGGQQPQHF
TGTGCCAGCAGACCAGGGGGCCAGCAGCCCCAGCATTTT
>TRBJ1-1|TRBV20-1|NA|few
CSARDLLRPMNTEAFF
TGCAGTGCTAGAGATCTCCTGAGGCCCATGAACACTGAAGCTTTCTTT
>TRBJ2-3|TRBV6-1|NA|NA
CASSEAENTQYF
TGTGCCAGCAGTGAAGCTGAGAATACGCAGTATTTT
>TRBJ2-7|TRBV20-1|TRBD1|NA
CSATRQGPYEQYF
TGCAGTGCTACTCGACAGGGCCCCTACGAGCAGTACTTC
>TRBJ1-6|TRBV30|TRBD1|NA
CAWTEGTGKNSPLHF
TGTGCCTGGACCGAGGGGACAGGGAAAAATTCACCCCTCCACTTT
>TRBJ1-2|TRBV4-3|TRBD1|few
CASSHSRGRGYGYTF
TGCGCCAGCAGCCATTCCAGGGGGCGCGGCTATGGCTACACCTTC
>TRBJ2-1|TRBV28|TRBD2|many
CASSLFRTRTYNEQFF
TGTGCCAGCAGTTTGTTCAGGACTAGGACCTACAATGAGCAGTTCTTC
>TRBJ2-1|TRBV24-1|NA|many
CATSVGATPHEQFF
TGTGCCACCAGTGTGGGGGCGACACCCCATGAGCAGTTCTTC
>TRBJ2-2|TRBV5-1|NA|NA
CASSLRPSDTGELFF
TGCGCCAGCAGCTTGAGACCTAGCGACACCGGGGAGCTGTTTTTT